The clone carrying this T cell receptor beta chain was recorded a few times. Its antigen is unidentified. A sample-barcoded 5' primer and a J-beta primer mix were used in a second PCR of roughly 7 to 12 cycles. Each cDNA was tagged by a template-switch adaptor containing 12 random nucleotides. All samples gave at least 2.5 million CDR3-containing paired-end reads. TCRdb re-called the 5' RACE reads through MiXCR, storing one row per CDR3 protein. The sample lists some 1.7 million distinct CDR3 sequences, 28% seen once, with less than 9.5% in the top ten. The data were obtained in a study of blood T cells in healthy people across ages. Study-wide results and caveats: The study lacked donor CMV status, which possibly confounded expanded clonotype changes. The recorded TCR beta diversity per million T cells decreased in a roughly linear manner with age.

Sequencing was done on a sample of blood. This receptor was taken from a woman between 25 and 40 years old in good health.

The CDR3 here is CASSSRQGAEEQYF. The CDR3 DNA reads TGTGCCAGCAGCTCGCGACAGGGGGCTGAGGAGCAGTACTTC. The chain is built from TRBV7-2 and TRBJ2-7; 10 nucleotides agree with TRBD1. The CDR3 is made up of 14 amino acids. The V and J ends lost 4 bases and 7 bases, in that order; junction bases with no gene match: 7. The V gene's germline CDR1 is SGHTA and CDR2 FQGNSA.